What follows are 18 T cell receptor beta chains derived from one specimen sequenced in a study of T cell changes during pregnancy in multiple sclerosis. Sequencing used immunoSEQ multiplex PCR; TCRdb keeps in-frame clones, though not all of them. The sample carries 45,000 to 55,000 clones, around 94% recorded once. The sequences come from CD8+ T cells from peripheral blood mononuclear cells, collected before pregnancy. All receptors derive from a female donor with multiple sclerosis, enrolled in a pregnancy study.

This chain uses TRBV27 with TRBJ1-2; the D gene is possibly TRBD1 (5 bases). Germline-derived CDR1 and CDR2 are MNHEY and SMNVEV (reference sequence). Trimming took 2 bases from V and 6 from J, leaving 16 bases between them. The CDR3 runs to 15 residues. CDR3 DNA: TGTGCCAGCAGTTTAGACCCGGGGGGTTGGAATGGCTACACCTTC. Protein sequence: CASSLDPGGWNGYTF.

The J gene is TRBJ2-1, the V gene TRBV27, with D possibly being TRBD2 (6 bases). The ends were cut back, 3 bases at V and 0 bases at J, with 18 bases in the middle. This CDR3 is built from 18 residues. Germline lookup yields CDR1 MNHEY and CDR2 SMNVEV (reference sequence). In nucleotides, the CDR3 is TGTGCCAGCAGTTTTCCCTCCGCTAGCGCCAGCTCCTACAATGAGCAGTTCTTC. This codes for CASSFPSASASSYNEQFF.

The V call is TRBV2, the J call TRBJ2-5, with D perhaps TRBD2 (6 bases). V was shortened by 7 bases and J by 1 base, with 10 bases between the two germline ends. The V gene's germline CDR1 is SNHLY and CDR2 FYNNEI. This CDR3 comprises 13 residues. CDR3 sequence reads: CASINGGQETQYF. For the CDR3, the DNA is TGTGCCAGCATAAACGGGGGCCAAGAGACCCAGTACTTC.

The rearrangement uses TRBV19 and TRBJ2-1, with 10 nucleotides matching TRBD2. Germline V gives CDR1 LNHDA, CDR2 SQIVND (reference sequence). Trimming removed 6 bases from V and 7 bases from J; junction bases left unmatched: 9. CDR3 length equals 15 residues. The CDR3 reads CASSQGLAIGNEQFF. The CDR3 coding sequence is TGTGCCAGTAGCCAGGGACTAGCGATCGGTAATGAGCAGTTCTTC.

CDR3 amino acids: CASSLGSGDGGYTF. The CDR3 DNA reads as TGTGCCAGCAGCTTAGGATCAGGGGACGGTGGCTACACCTTC. This chain uses TRBV7-9 with TRBJ1-2; a possible D gene is TRBD1 (6 bases). Germline V lookup: CDR1 SEHNR, CDR2 FQNEAQ (reference sequence). CDR3 length equals 14 residues. V shed 1 base and J shed 7 bases, with 13 bases lying between them. Based on the CDR3 plus reference TRBV7-9 and TRBJ1-2, the full variable domain is DTGVSQNPRHKITKRGQNVTFRCDPISEHNRLYWYRQTLGQGPEFLTYFQNEAQLEKSRLLSDRFSAERPKGSFSTLEIQRTEQGDSAMYLCASSLGSGDGGYTFGSGTRLTVV.

As DNA, the CDR3 is TGTGCCAGCAGGGGGGGAGTCGACGAGCAGTACTTC. This codes for CASRGGVDEQYF. The V call is TRBV2, the J call TRBJ2-7; D perhaps matches TRBD2 (6 bases). The germline CDR1 and CDR2 sequences are SNHLY and FYNNEI. The V and J ends lost 6 bases and 5 bases respectively, with 11 bases between them. The CDR3 spans 12 residues.

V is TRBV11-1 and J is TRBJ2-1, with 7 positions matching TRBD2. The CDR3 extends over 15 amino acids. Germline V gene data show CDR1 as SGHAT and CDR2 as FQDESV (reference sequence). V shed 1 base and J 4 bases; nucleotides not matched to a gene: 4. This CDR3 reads CASSLVAGEYNEQFF. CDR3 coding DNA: TGTGCCAGCAGCTTAGTGGCGGGAGAGTACAATGAGCAGTTCTTC.

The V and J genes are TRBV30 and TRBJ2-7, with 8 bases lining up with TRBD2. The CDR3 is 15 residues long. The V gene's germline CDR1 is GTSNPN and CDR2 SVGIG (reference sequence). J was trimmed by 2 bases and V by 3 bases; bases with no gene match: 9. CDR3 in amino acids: CAWSRLAGPAYEQYF. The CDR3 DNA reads TGTGCCTGGAGCCGGTTAGCGGGACCCGCCTACGAGCAGTACTTC.

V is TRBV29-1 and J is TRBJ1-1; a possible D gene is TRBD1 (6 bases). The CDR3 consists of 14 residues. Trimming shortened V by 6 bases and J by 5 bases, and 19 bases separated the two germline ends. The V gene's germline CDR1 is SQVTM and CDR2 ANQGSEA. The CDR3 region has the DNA TGCAGCGTAATCATCAGGGGAAAGGGAACTGAAGCTTTCTTT. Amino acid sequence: CSVIIRGKGTEAFF.

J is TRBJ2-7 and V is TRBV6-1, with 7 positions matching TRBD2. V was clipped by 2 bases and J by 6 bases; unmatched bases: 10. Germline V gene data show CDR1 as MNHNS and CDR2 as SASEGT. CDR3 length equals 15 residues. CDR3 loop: CASSESSGGGGEQYF. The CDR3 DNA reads TGTGCCAGCAGTGAATCGAGCGGTGGGGGGGGCGAGCAGTACTTC.

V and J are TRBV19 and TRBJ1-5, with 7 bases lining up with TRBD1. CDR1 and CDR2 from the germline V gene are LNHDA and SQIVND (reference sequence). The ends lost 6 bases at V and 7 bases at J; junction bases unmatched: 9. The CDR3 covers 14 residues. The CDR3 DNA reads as TGTGCCAGTAGACAAGGAGGGGGCGGACAGCCCCAGCATTTT. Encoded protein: CASRQGGGGQPQHF. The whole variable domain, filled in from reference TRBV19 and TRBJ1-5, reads DGGITQSPKYLFRKEGQNVTLSCEQNLNHDAMYWYRQDPGQGLRLIYYSQIVNDFQKGDIAEGYSVSREKKESFPLTVTSAQKNPTAFYLCASRQGGGGQPQHFGDGTRLSIL.

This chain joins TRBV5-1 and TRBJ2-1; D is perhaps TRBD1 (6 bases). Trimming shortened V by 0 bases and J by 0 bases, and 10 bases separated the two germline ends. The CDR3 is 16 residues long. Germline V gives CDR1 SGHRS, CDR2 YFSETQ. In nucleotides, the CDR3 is TGCGCCAGCAGCTTGGCCGTCAGGGGCTCCTACAATGAGCAGTTCTTC. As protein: CASSLAVRGSYNEQFF.

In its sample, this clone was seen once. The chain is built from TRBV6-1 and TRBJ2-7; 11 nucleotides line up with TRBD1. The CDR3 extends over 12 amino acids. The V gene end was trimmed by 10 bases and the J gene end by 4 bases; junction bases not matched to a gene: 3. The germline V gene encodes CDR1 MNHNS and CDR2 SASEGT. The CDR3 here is CANGQGAYEQYF. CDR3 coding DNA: TGTGCCAACGGACAGGGGGCTTACGAGCAGTACTTC.

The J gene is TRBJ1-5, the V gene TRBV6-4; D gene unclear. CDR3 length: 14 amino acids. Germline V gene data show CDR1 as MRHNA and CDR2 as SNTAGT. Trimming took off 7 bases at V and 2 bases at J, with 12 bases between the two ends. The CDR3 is CASTLRAGNQPQHF. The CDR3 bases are TGTGCCAGCACCTTGCGGGCCGGCAATCAGCCCCAGCATTTT.

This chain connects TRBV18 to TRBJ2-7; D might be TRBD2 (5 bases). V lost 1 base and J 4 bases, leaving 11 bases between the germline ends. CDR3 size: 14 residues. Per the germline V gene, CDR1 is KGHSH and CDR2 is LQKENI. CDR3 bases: TGTGCCAGCTCACCACGAGACTATCTTTACGAGCAGTACTTC. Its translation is CASSPRDYLYEQYF. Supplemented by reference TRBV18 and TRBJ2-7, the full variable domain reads NAGVMQNPRHLVRRRGQEARLRCSPMKGHSHVYWYRQLPEEGLKFMVYLQKENIIDESGMPKERFSAEFPKEGPSILRIQQVVRGDSAAYFCASSPRDYLYEQYFGPGTRLTVT.

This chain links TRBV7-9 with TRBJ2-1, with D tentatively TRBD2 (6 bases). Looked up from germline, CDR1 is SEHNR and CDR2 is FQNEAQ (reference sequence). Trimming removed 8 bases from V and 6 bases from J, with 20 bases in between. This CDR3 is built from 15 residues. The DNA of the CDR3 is TGTGCCAGCGTCATTGCGCGGGATGGGGGCAATGAGCAGTTCTTC. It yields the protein CASVIARDGGNEQFF.

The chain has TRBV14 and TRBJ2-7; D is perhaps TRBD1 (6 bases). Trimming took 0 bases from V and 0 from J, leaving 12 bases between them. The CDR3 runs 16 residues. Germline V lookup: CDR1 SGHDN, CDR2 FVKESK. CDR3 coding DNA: TGTGCCAGCAGCCAAGAGACAGGTCTGAGCTCCTACGAGCAGTACTTC. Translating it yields CASSQETGLSSYEQYF.

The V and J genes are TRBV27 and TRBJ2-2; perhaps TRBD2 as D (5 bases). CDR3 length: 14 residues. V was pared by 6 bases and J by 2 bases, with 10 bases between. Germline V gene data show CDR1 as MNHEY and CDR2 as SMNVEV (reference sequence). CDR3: CASSVGINTGELFF. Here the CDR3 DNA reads TGTGCCAGCAGCGTCGGGATTAACACCGGGGAGCTGTTTTTT.